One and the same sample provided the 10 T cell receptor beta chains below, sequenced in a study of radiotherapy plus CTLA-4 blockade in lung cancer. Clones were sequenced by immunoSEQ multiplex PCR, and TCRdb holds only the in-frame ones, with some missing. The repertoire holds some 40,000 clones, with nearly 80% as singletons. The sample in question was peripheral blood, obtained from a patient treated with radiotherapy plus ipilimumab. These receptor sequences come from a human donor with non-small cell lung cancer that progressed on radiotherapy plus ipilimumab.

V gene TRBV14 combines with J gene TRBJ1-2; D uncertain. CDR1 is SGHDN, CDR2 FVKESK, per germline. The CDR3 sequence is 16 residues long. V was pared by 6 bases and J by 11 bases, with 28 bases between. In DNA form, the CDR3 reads TGTGCCAGCAGTCCCCTTGATTTGAGTCTCCCTAGAGGATACACCTTC. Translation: CASSPLDLSLPRGYTF.

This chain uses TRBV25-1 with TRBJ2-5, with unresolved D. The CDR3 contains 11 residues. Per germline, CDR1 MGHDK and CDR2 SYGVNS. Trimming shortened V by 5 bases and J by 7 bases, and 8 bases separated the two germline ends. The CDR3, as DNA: TGTGCCAGCAGTTCCGGTCGGACCCAGTACTTC. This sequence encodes CASSSGRTQYF.

CDR3 bases: TGTGCCAGCAGTACAGGGGCTCCCCCCCTCCACTTT. It specifies CASSTGAPPLHF. The rearrangement joins TRBV6-6 to TRBJ1-6; 7 positions agree with TRBD1. The ends lost 5 bases at V and 13 bases at J; junction bases unmatched: 5. The CDR3 loop spans 12 amino acids. Germline-derived CDR1 and CDR2 are MNHNY and SVGAGI (reference sequence).

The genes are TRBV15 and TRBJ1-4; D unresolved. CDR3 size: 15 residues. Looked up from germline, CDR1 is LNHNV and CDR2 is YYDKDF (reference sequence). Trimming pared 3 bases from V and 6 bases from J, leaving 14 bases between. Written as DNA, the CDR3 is TGTGCCACCAGCAGCTTTACCGGGAGCGATGAAAAACTGTTTTTT. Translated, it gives CATSSFTGSDEKLFF.

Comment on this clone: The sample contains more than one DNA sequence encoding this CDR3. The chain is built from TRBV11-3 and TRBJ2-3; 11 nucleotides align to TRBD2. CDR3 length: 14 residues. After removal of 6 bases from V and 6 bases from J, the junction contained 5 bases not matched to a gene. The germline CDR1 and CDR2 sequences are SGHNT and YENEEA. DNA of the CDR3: TGTGCCAGCAGTCTAGCGGGGGGTCCGGATACGCAGTATTTT. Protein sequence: CASSLAGGPDTQYF.

DNA for the CDR3: TGTGCCAGTAGTGATGGACAGGACCACCAAGAGACCCAGTACTTC. It yields the protein CASSDGQDHQETQYF. The V and J genes are TRBV19 and TRBJ2-5, with 7 positions matching TRBD1. The CDR3 has 15 amino acids. V shed 5 bases, J shed 0 bases, and the junction held 6 bases outside the gene matches. Germline assignment: CDR1 LNHDA and CDR2 SQIVND (reference sequence).

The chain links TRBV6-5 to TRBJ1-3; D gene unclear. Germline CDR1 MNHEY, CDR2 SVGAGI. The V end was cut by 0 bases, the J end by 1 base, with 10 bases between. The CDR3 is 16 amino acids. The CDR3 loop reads CASSYSRPQSGNTIYF. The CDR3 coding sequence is TGTGCCAGCAGTTACTCGCGCCCGCAATCTGGAAACACCATATATTTT.

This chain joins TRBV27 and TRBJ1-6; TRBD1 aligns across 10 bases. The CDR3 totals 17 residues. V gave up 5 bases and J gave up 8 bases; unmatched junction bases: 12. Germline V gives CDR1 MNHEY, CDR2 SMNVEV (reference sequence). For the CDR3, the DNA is TGTGCCAGCAGTCCTGAACTACCGGGACAGGGGTATTCACCCCTCCACTTT. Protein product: CASSPELPGQGYSPLHF.

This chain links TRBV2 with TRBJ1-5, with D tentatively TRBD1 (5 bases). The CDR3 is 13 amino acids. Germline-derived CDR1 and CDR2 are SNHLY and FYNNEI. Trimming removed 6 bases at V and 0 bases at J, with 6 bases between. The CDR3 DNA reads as TGTGCCAGCAGAGGGGATAGCAATCAGCCCCAGCATTTT. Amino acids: CASRGDSNQPQHF.

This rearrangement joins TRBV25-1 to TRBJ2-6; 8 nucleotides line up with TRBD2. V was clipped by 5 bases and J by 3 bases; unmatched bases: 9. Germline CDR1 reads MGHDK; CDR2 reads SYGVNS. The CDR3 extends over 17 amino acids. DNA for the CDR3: TGTGCCAGCAGTCCGACGGGGGGGGCGCTTGGGGCCAACGTCCTGACTTTC. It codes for CASSPTGGALGANVLTF.